This T cell receptor beta chain originates from a study of response to subunit inactivated influenza vaccine. The study's findings and limits: The authors suggested that every seasonal influenza vaccination recruits few new T cells.

The CDR3 consists of 16 residues. V lost 6 bases and J lost 1, with 13 bases in between. Germline CDR1 MNHNS, CDR2 SASEGT. In the case of this clonotype: As yet, its antigen is unknown.

Each CDR3 protein is one row after TCRdb ran MiXCR on the RT-PCR reads. The top ten clones hold 9.5% to 13% of a sample with about 780,000 distinct CDR3 sequences, less than 20% of them seen once. This sequence joins TRBV6-1 and TRBJ2-6; D is unresolved. This TCR was recovered from a man between 50 and 59 years old who received an inactivated influenza vaccine. Sequenced here: PBMCs from blood, sampled 5 to 6 days after vaccination. As DNA, the CDR3 is TGTGCCAGCAGCCATCCGGAGAGTTCTGGGGCCAACGTCCTGACTTTC. Amino acid sequence: CASSHPESSGANVLTF.